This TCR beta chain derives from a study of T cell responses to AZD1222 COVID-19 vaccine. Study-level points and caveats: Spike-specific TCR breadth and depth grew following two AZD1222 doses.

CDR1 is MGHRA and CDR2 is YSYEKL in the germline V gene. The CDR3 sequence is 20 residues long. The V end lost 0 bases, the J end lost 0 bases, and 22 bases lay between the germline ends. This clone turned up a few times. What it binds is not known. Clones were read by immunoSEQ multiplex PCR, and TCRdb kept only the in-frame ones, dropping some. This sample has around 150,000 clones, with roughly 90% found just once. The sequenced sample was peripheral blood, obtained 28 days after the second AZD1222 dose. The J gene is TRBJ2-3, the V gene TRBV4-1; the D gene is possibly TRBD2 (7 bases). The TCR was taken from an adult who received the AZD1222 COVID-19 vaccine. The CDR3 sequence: CASSQDPGGLAETSTDTQYF. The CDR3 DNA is TGCGCCAGCAGCCAAGATCCCGGGGGGCTAGCGGAGACTAGCACAGATACGCAGTATTTT.